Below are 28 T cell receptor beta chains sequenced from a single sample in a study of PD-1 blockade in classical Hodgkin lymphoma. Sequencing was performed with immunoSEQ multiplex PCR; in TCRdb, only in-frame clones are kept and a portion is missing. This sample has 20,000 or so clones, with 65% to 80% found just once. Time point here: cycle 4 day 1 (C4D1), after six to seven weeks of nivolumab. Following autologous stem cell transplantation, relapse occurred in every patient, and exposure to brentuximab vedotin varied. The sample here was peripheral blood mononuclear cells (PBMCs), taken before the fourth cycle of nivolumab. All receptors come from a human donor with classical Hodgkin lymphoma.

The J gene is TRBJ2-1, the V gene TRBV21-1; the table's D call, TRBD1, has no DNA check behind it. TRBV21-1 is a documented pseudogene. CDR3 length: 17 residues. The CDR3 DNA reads TGTGCCAGCAGCAAGGCCTCCTGGGACAGGGGCTACAATGAGCAGTTCTTC. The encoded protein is CASSKASWDRGYNEQFF.

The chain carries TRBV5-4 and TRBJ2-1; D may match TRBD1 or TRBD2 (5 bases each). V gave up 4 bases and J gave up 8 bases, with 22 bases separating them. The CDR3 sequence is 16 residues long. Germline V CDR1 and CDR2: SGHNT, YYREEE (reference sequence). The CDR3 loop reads CASSRAGTGMYYEQFF. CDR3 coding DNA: TGTGCCAGCAGCAGGGCCGGGACCGGGATGTACTATGAGCAGTTCTTC. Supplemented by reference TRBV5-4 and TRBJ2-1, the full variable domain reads ETGVTQSPTHLIKTRGQQVTLRCSSQSGHNTVSWYQQALGQGPQFIFQYYREEENGRGNFPPRFSGLQFPNYSSELNVNALELDDSALYLCASSRAGTGMYYEQFFGPGTRLTVL.

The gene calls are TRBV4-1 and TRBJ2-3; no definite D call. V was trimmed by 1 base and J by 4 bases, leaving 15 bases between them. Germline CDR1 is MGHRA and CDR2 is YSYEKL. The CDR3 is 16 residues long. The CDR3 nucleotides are TGCGCCAGCAGCCAAGTACTAACTGTTGGCGCAGATACGCAGTATTTT. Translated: CASSQVLTVGADTQYF.

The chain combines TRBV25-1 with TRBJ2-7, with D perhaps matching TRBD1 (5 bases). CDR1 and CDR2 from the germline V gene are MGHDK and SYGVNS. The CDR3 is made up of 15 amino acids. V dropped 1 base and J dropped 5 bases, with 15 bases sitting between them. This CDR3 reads CASSESAGMVNEQYF. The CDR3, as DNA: TGTGCCAGCAGTGAATCAGCAGGGATGGTTAACGAGCAGTACTTC.

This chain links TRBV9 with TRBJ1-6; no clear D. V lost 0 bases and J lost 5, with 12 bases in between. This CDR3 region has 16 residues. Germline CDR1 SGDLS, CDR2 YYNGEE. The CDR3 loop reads CASSVGLVTNNSPLHF. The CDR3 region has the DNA TGTGCCAGCAGCGTAGGACTCGTTACGAATAATTCACCCCTCCACTTT.

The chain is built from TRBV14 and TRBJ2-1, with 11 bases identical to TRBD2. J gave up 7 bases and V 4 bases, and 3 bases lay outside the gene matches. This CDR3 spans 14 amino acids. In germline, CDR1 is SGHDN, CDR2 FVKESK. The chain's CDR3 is CASSLAGGRNEQFF. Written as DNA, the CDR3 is TGTGCCAGCAGCCTAGCGGGAGGGAGAAATGAGCAGTTCTTC.

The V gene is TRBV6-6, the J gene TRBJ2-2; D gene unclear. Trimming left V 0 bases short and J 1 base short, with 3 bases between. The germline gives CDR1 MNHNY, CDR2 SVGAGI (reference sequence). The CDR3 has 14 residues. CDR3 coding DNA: TGTGCCAGCAGTTACTCGATGAACACCGGGGAGCTGTTTTTT. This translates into CASSYSMNTGELFF.

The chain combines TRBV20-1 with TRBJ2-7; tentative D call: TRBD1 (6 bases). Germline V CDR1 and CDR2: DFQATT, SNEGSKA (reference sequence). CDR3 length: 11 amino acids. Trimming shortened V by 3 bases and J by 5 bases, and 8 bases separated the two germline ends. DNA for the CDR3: TGCAGTGCTAGGACAGGCAACGAGCAGTACGTC. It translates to CSARTGNEQYV.

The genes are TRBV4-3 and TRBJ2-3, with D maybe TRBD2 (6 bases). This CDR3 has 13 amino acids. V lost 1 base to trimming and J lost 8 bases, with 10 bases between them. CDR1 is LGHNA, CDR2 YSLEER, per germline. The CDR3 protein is CASSQGLATTQYF. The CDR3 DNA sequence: TGCGCCAGCAGCCAAGGTCTAGCGACTACGCAGTATTTT.

CDR3 coding DNA: TGTGCCAGCAGTGAATTGGGGGCGGCTGGGGCCAACGTCCTGACTTTC. Its translation is CASSELGAAGANVLTF. J is TRBJ2-6 and V is TRBV2; possibly TRBD1 for D (6 bases). Looked up from germline, CDR1 is SNHLY and CDR2 is FYNNEI. Trimming left V 2 bases short and J 2 bases short, with 10 bases between. The CDR3 is made up of 16 amino acids.

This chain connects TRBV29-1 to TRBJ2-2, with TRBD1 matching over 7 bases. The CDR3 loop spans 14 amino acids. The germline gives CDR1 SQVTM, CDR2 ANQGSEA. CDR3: CSANSGTDTGELFF. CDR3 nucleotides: TGCAGTGCAAACTCCGGGACAGACACCGGGGAGCTGTTTTTT.

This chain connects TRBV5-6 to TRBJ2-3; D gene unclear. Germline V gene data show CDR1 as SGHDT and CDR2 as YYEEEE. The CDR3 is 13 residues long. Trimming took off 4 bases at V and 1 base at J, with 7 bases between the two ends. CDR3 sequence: CASSSFGTDTQYF. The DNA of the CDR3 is TGTGCCAGCAGCAGTTTCGGCACAGATACGCAGTATTTT.

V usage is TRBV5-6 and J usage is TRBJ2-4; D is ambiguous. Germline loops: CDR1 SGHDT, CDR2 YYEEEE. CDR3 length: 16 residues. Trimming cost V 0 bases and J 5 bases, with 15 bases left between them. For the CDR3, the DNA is TGTGCCAGCAGCTTGGTTCAGAGGTCCACCCAAAACATTCAGTACTTC. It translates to CASSLVQRSTQNIQYF.

In DNA form, the CDR3 reads TGTGCCAGCAGTCGCTCGAGCGGGAGGGTCACCGGGGAGCTGTTTTTT. This sequence encodes CASSRSSGRVTGELFF. The chain recombines TRBV7-2 with TRBJ2-2; TRBD2 matches 10 bases. This CDR3 region has 16 residues. Germline lookup yields CDR1 SGHTA and CDR2 FQGNSA. Trimming removed 6 bases from V and 4 bases from J; junction bases left unmatched: 8.

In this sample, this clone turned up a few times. For the CDR3, the DNA is TGCGCCAGCAGCCAAGAATGGATCACCTACAATGAGCAGTTCTTC. Translation: CASSQEWITYNEQFF. The V call is TRBV4-1, the J call TRBJ2-1; D is uncertain. CDR1 and CDR2 from the germline V gene are MGHRA and YSYEKL. The V end was cut by 0 bases, the J end by 2 bases, with 8 bases between. The CDR3 spans 15 residues.

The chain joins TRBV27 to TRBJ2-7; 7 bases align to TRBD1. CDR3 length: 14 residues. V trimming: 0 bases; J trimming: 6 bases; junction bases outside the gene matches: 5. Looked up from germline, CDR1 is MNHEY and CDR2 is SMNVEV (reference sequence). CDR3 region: CASSLSETGFEQYF. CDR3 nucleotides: TGTGCCAGCAGTTTATCGGAGACAGGGTTCGAGCAGTACTTC.

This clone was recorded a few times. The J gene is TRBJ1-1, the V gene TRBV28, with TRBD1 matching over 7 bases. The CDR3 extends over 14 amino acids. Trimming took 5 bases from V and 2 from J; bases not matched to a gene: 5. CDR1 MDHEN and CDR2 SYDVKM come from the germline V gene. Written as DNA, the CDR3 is TGTGCCAGCAGTCCGGGGACAGCCAACACTGAAGCTTTCTTT. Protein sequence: CASSPGTANTEAFF.

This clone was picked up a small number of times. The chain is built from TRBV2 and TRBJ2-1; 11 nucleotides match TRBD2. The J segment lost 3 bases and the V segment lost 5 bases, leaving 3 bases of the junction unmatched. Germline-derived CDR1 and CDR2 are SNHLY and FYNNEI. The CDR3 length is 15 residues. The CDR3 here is CASSLLAGDYNEQFF. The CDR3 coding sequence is TGTGCCAGCAGTCTACTAGCGGGGGACTACAATGAGCAGTTCTTC.

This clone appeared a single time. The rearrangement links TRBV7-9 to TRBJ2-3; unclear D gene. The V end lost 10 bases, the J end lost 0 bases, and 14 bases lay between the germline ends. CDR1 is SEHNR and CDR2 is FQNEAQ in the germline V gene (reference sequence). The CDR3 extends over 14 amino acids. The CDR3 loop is CATLHDTSTDTQYF. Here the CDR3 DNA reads TGTGCCACCCTCCATGATACTAGCACAGATACGCAGTATTTT.

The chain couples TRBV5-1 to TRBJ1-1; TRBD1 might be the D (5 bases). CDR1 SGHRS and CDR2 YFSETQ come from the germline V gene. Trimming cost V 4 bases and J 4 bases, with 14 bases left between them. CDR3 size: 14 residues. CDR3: CASSLFQGGTEAFF. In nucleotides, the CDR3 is TGCGCCAGCAGCCTGTTTCAGGGTGGCACTGAAGCTTTCTTT.

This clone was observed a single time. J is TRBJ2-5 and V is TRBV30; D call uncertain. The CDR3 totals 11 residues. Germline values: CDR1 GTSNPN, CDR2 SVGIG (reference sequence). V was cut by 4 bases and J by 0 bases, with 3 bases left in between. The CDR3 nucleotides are TGTGCCTGGAACAACCAAGAGACCCAGTACTTC. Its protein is CAWNNQETQYF.

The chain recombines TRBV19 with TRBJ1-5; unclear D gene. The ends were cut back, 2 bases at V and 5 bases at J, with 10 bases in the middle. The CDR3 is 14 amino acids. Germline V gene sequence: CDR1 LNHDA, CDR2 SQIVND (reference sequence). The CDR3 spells CASSILDRDQPQHF. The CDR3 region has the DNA TGTGCCAGTAGTATATTGGACCGTGATCAGCCCCAGCATTTT.

This chain's CDR3 is CASALNYEQYF. CDR3 DNA: TGTGCCAGCGCCCTGAACTACGAGCAGTACTTC. This chain links TRBV18 with TRBJ2-7; D not resolved. Trimming took 8 bases from V and 3 from J, leaving 8 bases between them. This CDR3 has 11 residues. Per the germline V gene, CDR1 is KGHSH and CDR2 is LQKENI.

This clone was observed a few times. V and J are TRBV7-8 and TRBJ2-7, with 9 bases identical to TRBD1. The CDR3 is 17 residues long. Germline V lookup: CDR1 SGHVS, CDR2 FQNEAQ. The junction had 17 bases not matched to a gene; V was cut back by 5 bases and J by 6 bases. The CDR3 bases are TGTGCCAGCAGCCCCCGCCCCCCCCGGGACAGGGATACCGAGCAGTACTTC. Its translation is CASSPRPPRDRDTEQYF.

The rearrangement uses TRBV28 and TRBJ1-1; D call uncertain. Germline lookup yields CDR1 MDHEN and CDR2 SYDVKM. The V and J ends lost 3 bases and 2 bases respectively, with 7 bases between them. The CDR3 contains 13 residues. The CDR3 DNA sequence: TGTGCCAGCAGTTTTTTTCTAAACACTGAAGCTTTCTTT. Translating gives CASSFFLNTEAFF.

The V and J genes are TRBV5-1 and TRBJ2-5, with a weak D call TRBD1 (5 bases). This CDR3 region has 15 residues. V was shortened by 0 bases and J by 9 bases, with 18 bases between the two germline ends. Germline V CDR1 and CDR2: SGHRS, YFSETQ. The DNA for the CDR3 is TGCGCCAGCAGCTTGGAAGTGGTGCAGGGTAGGTCCCAGTACTTC. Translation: CASSLEVVQGRSQYF.

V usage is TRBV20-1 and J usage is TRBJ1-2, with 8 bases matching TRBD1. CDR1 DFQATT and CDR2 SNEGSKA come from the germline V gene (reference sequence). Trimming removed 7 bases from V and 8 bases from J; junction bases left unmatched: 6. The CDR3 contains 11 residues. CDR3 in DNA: TGCAGTGGGAGACAGGGGACGGGCTACACCTTC. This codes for CSGRQGTGYTF.

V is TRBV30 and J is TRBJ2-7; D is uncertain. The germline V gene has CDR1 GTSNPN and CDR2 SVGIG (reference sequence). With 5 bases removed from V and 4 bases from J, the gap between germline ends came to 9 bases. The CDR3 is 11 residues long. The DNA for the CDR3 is TGTGCCTGGGGTGAGGTATACGAGCAGTACTTC. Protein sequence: CAWGEVYEQYF.